These 32 T cell receptor beta chains were all obtained from the same sample, sequenced in a study of T cell changes during pregnancy in multiple sclerosis. The data were produced by immunoSEQ multiplex PCR, yet TCRdb's version contains in-frame clones alone and is incomplete. Here the sample spans 40,000 to 45,000 clones, around 92% being singletons. The sample consisted of CD4+ T cells from peripheral blood mononuclear cells, taken in the second trimester of pregnancy. The receptors here all came from a female donor in good health, enrolled as a control in a pregnancy study.

The J gene is TRBJ1-2, the V gene TRBV29-1, with 7 bases aligning to TRBD1. The CDR3 consists of 11 residues. Germline trimming cut 6 bases from V and 6 bases from J; bases unmatched to any gene: 4. The germline V gene has CDR1 SQVTM and CDR2 ANQGSEA. This CDR3 is CSVTGSDGYTF. In nucleotides, the CDR3 is TGCAGCGTGACAGGGTCCGATGGCTACACCTTC.

The genes are TRBV2 and TRBJ1-6; tentatively, D is TRBD1 (6 bases). Germline values: CDR1 SNHLY, CDR2 FYNNEI. The CDR3 has 15 residues. Trimming cost V 1 base and J 9 bases, with 13 bases left between them. The CDR3 nucleotides are TGTGCCAGCAGTGAAGTGGCCAGGGGCGTTTCACCCCTCCACTTT. It specifies CASSEVARGVSPLHF.

The chain combines TRBV2 with TRBJ2-5, with 7 positions matching TRBD2. The germline CDR1 and CDR2 sequences are SNHLY and FYNNEI. The CDR3 extends over 14 amino acids. J lost 2 bases, V lost 6 bases, and 6 bases had no gene match. The CDR3 nucleotides read TGTGCCAGCAGGCCAGCGGGGAAGCAAGAGACCCAGTACTTC. The encoded protein is CASRPAGKQETQYF.

The chain carries TRBV29-1 and TRBJ1-4; 7 bases align to TRBD1. The CDR3 has 14 residues. CDR1 SQVTM and CDR2 ANQGSEA come from the germline V gene. Losses at the gene ends were 2 bases for V and 10 bases for J; bases not matched to a gene: 10. DNA for the CDR3: TGCAGCGTTGAACCCCAGGGGGAAGGGAGAAAACTGTTTTTT. Residues: CSVEPQGEGRKLFF.

The chain has TRBV30 and TRBJ2-3; TRBD2 might be the D (6 bases). CDR1 is GTSNPN, CDR2 SVGIG, per germline (reference sequence). CDR3 length: 16 amino acids. The V gene lost 1 base and the J gene lost 2 bases, with 16 bases spanning the gap. The CDR3 region is CAWSAHLGGITDTQYF. CDR3 coding DNA: TGTGCCTGGAGTGCCCACCTTGGGGGGATCACAGATACGCAGTATTTT.

The V call is TRBV19, the J call TRBJ2-4; TRBD2 aligns across 7 bases. The CDR3 covers 14 residues. With 1 base clipped from V and 13 bases from J, the junction kept 10 bases outside the gene matches. Germline assignment: CDR1 LNHDA and CDR2 SQIVND (reference sequence). CDR3: CASSIVGGGDNQYF. DNA for the CDR3: TGTGCCAGTAGTATAGTTGGGGGAGGGGATAACCAGTACTTC. The variable domain in full, with the rest retrieved from reference TRBV19 and TRBJ2-4, is DGGITQSPKYLFRKEGQNVTLSCEQNLNHDAMYWYRQDPGQGLRLIYYSQIVNDFQKGDIAEGYSVSREKKESFPLTVTSAQKNPTAFYLCASSIVGGGDNQYFGAGTRLSVL.

As DNA, the CDR3 is TGCGCCAGCAGCTTGGTACGGGACGAGCAGTACTTC. Encoded protein: CASSLVRDEQYF. The chain couples TRBV5-1 to TRBJ2-7; D is undetermined. The ends were cut back, 0 bases at V and 5 bases at J, with 6 bases in the middle. The CDR3 has 12 amino acids. Germline V gene lookup returns CDR1 SGHRS and CDR2 YFSETQ.

V is TRBV5-1 and J is TRBJ1-4; no clear D. This CDR3 has 14 amino acids. Per the germline V gene, CDR1 is SGHRS and CDR2 is YFSETQ. V was trimmed by 6 bases and J by 0 bases, leaving 9 bases between them. The CDR3 reads CASNSGATNEKLFF. CDR3 in DNA: TGCGCCAGCAACAGCGGGGCAACTAATGAAAAACTGTTTTTT.

The chain couples TRBV19 to TRBJ1-5, with D unresolved. The CDR3 runs 17 residues. V dropped 6 bases and J dropped 0 bases, with 18 bases sitting between them. Per the germline V gene, CDR1 is LNHDA and CDR2 is SQIVND (reference sequence). The DNA of the CDR3 is TGTGCCAGTAGGAAAAGTAGAGGGAGAGATAGCAATCAGCCCCAGCATTTT. Protein: CASRKSRGRDSNQPQHF.

The V and J genes are TRBV29-1 and TRBJ2-5, with D tentatively TRBD2 (6 bases). Trimming stripped 6 bases from V and 4 bases from J, with 12 bases between. CDR3 length: 12 residues. Germline V gene sequence: CDR1 SQVTM, CDR2 ANQGSEA. The CDR3 loop reads CSVQAGRETQYF. CDR3 coding DNA: TGCAGCGTCCAGGCGGGGCGAGAGACCCAGTACTTC.

This chain links TRBV28 with TRBJ2-1, with 8 nucleotides matching TRBD2. The CDR3 covers 14 residues. Trimming cost V 11 bases and J 5 bases; bases outside gene matches: 11. CDR1 is MDHEN and CDR2 is SYDVKM in the germline V gene. The CDR3 region has the DNA TGTGCCGGGAAGAGCGGGAGTAAACACAATGAGCAGTTCTTC. Encoded protein: CAGKSGSKHNEQFF. The full variable domain, with the rest looked up from reference TRBV28 and TRBJ2-1, is DVKVTQSSRYLVKRTGEKVFLECVQDMDHENMFWYRQDPGLGLRLIYFSYDVKMKEKGDIPEGYSVSREKKERFSLILESASTNQTSMYLCAGKSGSKHNEQFFGPGTRLTVL.

The CDR3, as DNA: TGTGCCACCAGCAAAGGGGGCGGAGAGACCCAGTACTTC. Translation: CATSKGGGETQYF. The rearrangement uses TRBV15 and TRBJ2-5; 7 bases align to TRBD1. The V gene's germline CDR1 is LNHNV and CDR2 YYDKDF (reference sequence). The CDR3 is made up of 13 amino acids. V was pared by 4 bases and J by 4 bases, with 3 bases of the junction left unmatched. Variable domain in full (rest from reference TRBV15 and TRBJ2-5): DAMVIQNPRYQVTQFGKPVTLSCSQTLNHNVMYWYQQKSSQAPKLLFHYYDKDFNNEADTPDNFQSRRPNTSFCFLDIRSPGLGDTAMYLCATSKGGGETQYFGPGTRLLVL.

V gene TRBV5-4 combines with J gene TRBJ2-3; D might be TRBD2 (5 bases). The CDR3 runs to 15 residues. Germline CDR1 and CDR2: SGHNT and YYREEE (reference sequence). The germline V and J ends were trimmed by 0 bases and 6 bases, with 14 bases remaining between them. The CDR3 DNA reads as TGTGCCAGCAGCTTGGGGGGTGGACTGGGGGATACGCAGTATTTT. This gives the protein CASSLGGGLGDTQYF.

This chain links TRBV6-5 with TRBJ1-2; D possibly corresponds to TRBD1 (5 bases). Germline V gene data show CDR1 as MNHEY and CDR2 as SVGAGI. The V and J ends lost 7 bases and 6 bases respectively, with 18 bases between them. This CDR3 is built from 14 residues. CDR3 DNA: TGTGCCAGCAACCCCTTCTTCAGGGCCGATGGCTACACCTTC. The encoded protein is CASNPFFRADGYTF.

The genes are TRBV10-2 and TRBJ1-5; D is possibly TRBD1 (5 bases). CDR1 is WSHSY, CDR2 SAAADI, per germline. Trimming shortened V by 4 bases and J by 4 bases, and 8 bases separated the two germline ends. The CDR3 has 13 residues. This CDR3 is CASSGGGNQPQHF. The CDR3 DNA sequence: TGCGCCAGCAGTGGCGGGGGGAATCAGCCCCAGCATTTT.

In nucleotides, the CDR3 is TGTGCCAGCAGCACAGGACAGGCGGGCCACTATGGCTACACCTTC. It specifies CASSTGQAGHYGYTF. The V gene is TRBV7-2, the J gene TRBJ1-2; the match to TRBD1 covers 7 bases. The ends lost 5 bases at V and 3 bases at J; junction bases unmatched: 9. CDR1 is SGHTA and CDR2 is FQGNSA in the germline V gene. This CDR3 has 15 amino acids.

The rearrangement joins TRBV7-6 to TRBJ2-5; TRBD1 matches at 7 bases. V lost 0 bases and J lost 5; bases outside the gene matches: 3. The CDR3 is 14 residues long. Germline values: CDR1 SGHVS, CDR2 FNYEAQ. The CDR3 DNA reads TGTGCCAGCAGCTTAGCCCAACAGGGGGAGACCCAGTACTTC. Amino acid sequence: CASSLAQQGETQYF. Combining the CDR3 with reference TRBV7-6 and TRBJ2-5 gives the whole variable domain GAGVSQSPRYKVTKRGQDVALRCDPISGHVSLYWYRQALGQGPEFLTYFNYEAQQDKSGLPNDRFSAERPEGSISTLTIQRTEQRDSAMYRCASSLAQQGETQYFGPGTRLLVL.

V usage is TRBV18 and J usage is TRBJ2-4; TRBD1 matches 7 bases. Trimming at V came to 6 bases and at J to 8 bases, leaving 10 bases not matched to a gene. This CDR3 has 14 amino acids. Germline CDR1 is KGHSH and CDR2 is LQKENI. The CDR3 loop reads CASSPTDRVDIQYF. DNA for the CDR3: TGTGCCAGCTCGCCGACCGACAGGGTTGACATTCAGTACTTC.

CDR3 sequence reads: CASSFSIGTGGKQQYF. DNA of the CDR3: TGTGCCAGCAGCTTTTCGATTGGGACAGGGGGTAAGCAGCAGTACTTC. The chain links TRBV5-4 to TRBJ2-7; 11 bases are shared with TRBD1. The CDR3 length is 16 residues. V shed 2 bases, J shed 8 bases, and the junction held 12 bases outside the gene matches. Germline CDR1 is SGHNT and CDR2 is YYREEE (reference sequence).

This rearrangement joins TRBV28 to TRBJ2-3; 12 nucleotides align to TRBD2. Per germline, CDR1 MDHEN and CDR2 SYDVKM. The CDR3 is made up of 15 amino acids. J lost 4 bases, V lost 2 bases, and 1 base had no gene match. The CDR3 DNA reads as TGTGCCAGCAGTTTACTAGCGGGGGGGCCAGATACGCAGTATTTT. Encoded protein: CASSLLAGGPDTQYF.

The gene calls are TRBV7-2 and TRBJ2-3, with TRBD2 identical over 10 bases. The trim removed 2 bases at V and 4 bases at J, leaving 6 bases unmatched. Germline lookup yields CDR1 SGHTA and CDR2 FQGNSA. The CDR3 length is 16 residues. CDR3: CASSLTSGRAADTQYF. The CDR3 coding sequence is TGTGCCAGCAGCTTAACCAGCGGGAGGGCCGCAGATACGCAGTATTTT.

The chain uses TRBV5-1 and TRBJ2-5; D might be TRBD1 (5 bases). V lost 1 base to trimming and J lost 2 bases, with 12 bases between them. Germline CDR1 SGHRS, CDR2 YFSETQ. This CDR3 spans 15 amino acids. The CDR3 loop is CASSLYGATQETQYF. The DNA of the CDR3 is TGCGCCAGCAGCTTGTATGGGGCTACTCAAGAGACCCAGTACTTC.

This sequence joins TRBV7-9 and TRBJ2-1; D may be TRBD2 (5 bases). The CDR3 is 12 amino acids. V was trimmed by 5 bases and J by 5 bases, leaving 7 bases between them. Looked up from germline, CDR1 is SEHNR and CDR2 is FQNEAQ (reference sequence). CDR3 nucleotides: TGTGCCAGCAGCACTAGGGACAATGAGCAGTTCTTC. Amino acids: CASSTRDNEQFF.

The chain recombines TRBV5-5 with TRBJ2-7; TRBD1 agrees at 11 bases. Germline loops: CDR1 SGHKS, CDR2 YYEKEE (reference sequence). V was pared by 5 bases and J by 4 bases, with 8 bases of the junction left unmatched. The CDR3 is 15 residues long. DNA for the CDR3: TGTGCCAGCAGGAGAATCGGGACAGGGGGGTACGAGCAGTACTTC. Translating gives CASRRIGTGGYEQYF.

This clone was recorded only once. The chain links TRBV6-1 to TRBJ1-3; 7 bases are a match to TRBD1. Germline V gene lookup returns CDR1 MNHNS and CDR2 SASEGT. V trimming: 6 bases; J trimming: 6 bases; junction bases outside the gene matches: 11. This CDR3 has 15 amino acids. DNA of the CDR3: TGTGCCAGCAGCGTAGGGACAGCCACGACAAACACCATATATTTT. Protein sequence: CASSVGTATTNTIYF.

The chain uses TRBV5-4 and TRBJ2-6; no clear D gene. Trimming pared 0 bases from V and 0 bases from J, leaving 10 bases between. From germline, CDR1 is SGHNT and CDR2 YYREEE (reference sequence). CDR3 length equals 17 residues. The CDR3 is CASSLGSVSSGANVLTF. DNA of the CDR3: TGTGCCAGCAGCTTGGGCAGCGTCAGCTCTGGGGCCAACGTCCTGACTTTC.

The chain joins TRBV30 to TRBJ1-2; a possible D gene is TRBD1 (5 bases). In germline, CDR1 is GTSNPN, CDR2 SVGIG (reference sequence). V was clipped by 2 bases and J by 4 bases, with 14 bases between them. The CDR3 consists of 14 residues. In nucleotides, the CDR3 is TGTGCCTGGAGTCGCCCCAGACAGCTCTATGGCTACACCTTC. Its protein is CAWSRPRQLYGYTF.

Points on this clone: A read error may account for a junction end that differs from germline. The rearrangement links TRBV11-2 to TRBJ2-7; TRBD1 agrees at 10 bases. The CDR3 runs 14 residues. CDR1 SGHAT and CDR2 FQNNGV come from the germline V gene. CDR3 residues: CASSVDRGPYEQYF. The CDR3 DNA is TGTGCCAGCAGCGTAGACAGGGGGCCCTACGAGCAGTACTTC.

This clone was seen once. This sequence joins TRBV6-5 and TRBJ2-5, with 10 positions matching TRBD2. This CDR3 contains 16 residues. Germline-derived CDR1 and CDR2 are MNHEY and SVGAGI. The ends lost 4 bases at V and 1 base at J; junction bases unmatched: 6. The CDR3 nucleotides are TGTGCCAGCAGTTTTACTAGCGGGATAGGCCAAGAGACCCAGTACTTC. Its protein is CASSFTSGIGQETQYF.

The rearrangement links TRBV5-8 to TRBJ2-1; TRBD2 matches 9 bases. CDR3 length equals 19 residues. Germline V lookup: CDR1 SGHTS, CDR2 YDEGEE. J gave up 2 bases and V 1 base, and 13 bases lay outside the gene matches. CDR3 region: CASSLSIFGGRAAYNEQFF. The CDR3 region has the DNA TGTGCCAGCAGCTTGTCGATATTTGGCGGGAGGGCTGCCTACAATGAGCAGTTCTTC.

A single count supports this clone. The genes are TRBV6-1 and TRBJ1-1; D remains unclear. CDR1 and CDR2 from the germline V gene are MNHNS and SASEGT. The V and J ends lost 7 bases and 10 bases respectively, with 16 bases between them. The CDR3 loop spans 12 amino acids. The CDR3 is CASKEGGPAAFF. CDR3 bases: TGTGCCAGCAAGGAGGGAGGGCCCGCAGCTTTCTTT.

This chain joins TRBV7-9 and TRBJ1-4; no definite D call. Per germline, CDR1 SEHNR and CDR2 FQNEAQ (reference sequence). The V gene lost 1 base and the J gene lost 6 bases, with 6 bases spanning the gap. The CDR3 extends over 13 amino acids. DNA of the CDR3: TGTGCCAGCAGCTTAGGTTACTATGAAAAACTGTTTTTT. Its protein product is CASSLGYYEKLFF.